Presented here are 18 T cell receptor beta chains from one specimen sequenced in a study of shared clonotypes between healthy human individuals. As defined, naive CD8 cells were CD45RO-negative and positively selected for CCR7, with terminally differentiated effector memory CD45RA+ cells excluded. Profiled with immunoSEQ multiplex PCR; TCRdb holds only in-frame clones, not every one. This table holds 1.5 million to 2.5 million clones, about 95% found once. What was sequenced was naive CD8+ T cells sorted from blood. Receptors were obtained from a man younger than 35 in good health.

The rearrangement uses TRBV6-5 and TRBJ2-1; 11 bases are shared with TRBD2. CDR1 is MNHEY and CDR2 is SVGAGI in the germline V gene. V lost 8 bases and J lost 5; bases outside the gene matches: 8. This CDR3 contains 15 residues. For the CDR3, the DNA is TGTGCCAGCGATAGCGGGAGGGGGGGGCACAATGAGCAGTTCTTC. Translation gives CASDSGRGGHNEQFF.

The rearrangement links TRBV30 to TRBJ2-1, with TRBD2 identical over 9 bases. V was pared by 2 bases and J by 8 bases, with 4 bases of the junction left unmatched. The CDR3 runs 13 residues. In germline, CDR1 is GTSNPN, CDR2 SVGIG (reference sequence). Here the CDR3 reads CAWSRRGGDEQFF. Written as DNA, the CDR3 is TGTGCCTGGAGTCGGCGGGGGGGTGATGAGCAGTTCTTC.

V usage is TRBV25-1 and J usage is TRBJ1-1, with no clear D. With 4 bases removed from V and 0 bases from J, the gap between germline ends came to 3 bases. Germline V gene data show CDR1 as MGHDK and CDR2 as SYGVNS. CDR3 length: 12 amino acids. CDR3 sequence reads: CASSAVNTEAFF. Here the CDR3 DNA reads TGTGCCAGCAGTGCGGTGAACACTGAAGCTTTCTTT.

This chain connects TRBV18 to TRBJ2-5; a possible D gene is TRBD1 (5 bases). The CDR3 sequence is 16 residues long. Deletions cut 3 bases from V and 1 base from J, with 15 bases between. CDR1 and CDR2 (germline): KGHSH, LQKENI. For the CDR3, the DNA is TGTGCCAGCTCACCCGACATCATAGGGGTCCAAGAGACCCAGTACTTC. It is translated as CASSPDIIGVQETQYF.

The chain links TRBV9 to TRBJ2-2; TRBD2 matches 9 bases. Germline trimming cut 6 bases from V and 2 bases from J; bases unmatched to any gene: 5. The CDR3 is 15 amino acids. Germline CDR1 and CDR2: SGDLS and YYNGEE. Here the CDR3 DNA reads TGTGCCAGCAATGAGCGGGGGGTTAACACCGGGGAGCTGTTTTTT. The encoded protein is CASNERGVNTGELFF.

The chain employs TRBV4-1 and TRBJ2-2; 12 bases map to TRBD2. With V trimmed by 5 bases and J by 7 bases, 5 bases remained unmatched. This CDR3 is built from 15 residues. CDR1 and CDR2 (germline): MGHRA, YSYEKL. DNA of the CDR3: TGCGCCAGCAGCTCATGGACTAGCGGGGACGGGGAGCTGTTTTTT. It is translated as CASSSWTSGDGELFF.

The chain employs TRBV10-3 and TRBJ2-3; TRBD2 matches 9 bases. CDR1 and CDR2 from the germline V gene are ENHRY and SYGVKD. The CDR3 totals 14 residues. After removal of 10 bases from V and 2 bases from J, the junction contained 7 bases not matched to a gene. CDR3: CATTSGELTDTQYF. The CDR3 DNA reads as TGTGCCACGACTAGCGGAGAACTCACAGATACGCAGTATTTT.

The chain employs TRBV6-1 and TRBJ1-2, with unresolved D. This CDR3 is built from 10 residues. Germline V gene data show CDR1 as MNHNS and CDR2 as SASEGT. V shed 5 bases and J shed 11 bases, with 9 bases lying between them. CDR3 region: CASSYVAYTF. Here the CDR3 DNA reads TGTGCCAGCAGTTATGTCGCTTACACCTTC.

The genes are TRBV7-9 and TRBJ2-7; D is unclear. CDR3 length: 14 residues. The V gene lost 5 bases and the J gene lost 0 bases, with 11 bases spanning the gap. Germline V gene sequence: CDR1 SEHNR, CDR2 FQNEAQ (reference sequence). The CDR3 nucleotides are TGTGCCAGCAGCGACCGTCGGCTCTCCTACGAGCAGTACTTC. This gives the protein CASSDRRLSYEQYF.

V is TRBV4-3 and J is TRBJ1-2, with D possibly being TRBD1 (5 bases). The CDR3 consists of 15 residues. V was clipped by 1 base and J by 6 bases, with 15 bases between them. Germline CDR1 and CDR2: LGHNA and YSLEER. The CDR3 bases are TGCGCCAGCAGCCAAGTAGGCCTGCAGGGTGATGGCTACACCTTC. Its protein is CASSQVGLQGDGYTF.

The chain combines TRBV4-3 with TRBJ2-7; D is perhaps TRBD1 (5 bases). Germline loops: CDR1 LGHNA, CDR2 YSLEER. The CDR3 consists of 13 residues. V lost 3 bases and J lost 3, with 9 bases in between. CDR3 coding DNA: TGCGCCAGCAGCCACTACACAGGCTACGAGCAGTACTTC. Protein: CASSHYTGYEQYF.

The chain joins TRBV11-2 to TRBJ2-7; D unresolved. This CDR3 region has 16 residues. The germline V gene has CDR1 SGHAT and CDR2 FQNNGV. V lost 4 bases and J 0 bases, leaving 16 bases between the germline ends. DNA of the CDR3: TGTGCCAGCAGCTCCACCACCGACCGTAGCTCCTACGAGCAGTACTTC. Its translation is CASSSTTDRSSYEQYF.

This chain links TRBV27 with TRBJ2-7; 8 nucleotides match TRBD2. The CDR3 loop spans 15 amino acids. The V gene's germline CDR1 is MNHEY and CDR2 SMNVEV (reference sequence). Losses at the gene ends were 5 bases for V and 2 bases for J; bases not matched to a gene: 8. CDR3 sequence: CASSTWTGGAYEQYF. The CDR3 nucleotides are TGTGCCAGCAGTACATGGACGGGGGGGGCCTACGAGCAGTACTTC.

This sequence joins TRBV4-1 and TRBJ2-7; D is perhaps TRBD2 (5 bases). The CDR3 extends over 16 amino acids. The germline V gene has CDR1 MGHRA and CDR2 YSYEKL. The V end lost 0 bases, the J end lost 3 bases, and 15 bases lay between the germline ends. CDR3 region: CASSQDLTIASYEQYF. In nucleotides, the CDR3 is TGCGCCAGCAGCCAAGATCTAACCATAGCGAGCTACGAGCAGTACTTC.

This rearrangement joins TRBV4-1 to TRBJ1-2; possible D gene TRBD1, 6 bases. Trimming shortened V by 0 bases and J by 2 bases, and 10 bases separated the two germline ends. From germline, CDR1 is MGHRA and CDR2 YSYEKL. This CDR3 spans 15 amino acids. The CDR3 protein is CASSQERGGNYGYTF. CDR3 DNA: TGCGCCAGCAGCCAAGAGAGAGGGGGGAACTATGGCTACACCTTC.

This clone has only a few counts. Distinct nucleotide sequences in the sample also encode this CDR3. The V and J genes are TRBV5-6 and TRBJ1-1; D gene ambiguous. Trimming pared 0 bases from V and 7 bases from J, leaving 7 bases between. From germline, CDR1 is SGHDT and CDR2 YYEEEE. This CDR3 comprises 12 residues. The CDR3 loop is CASSLGGFEAFF. The DNA of the CDR3 is TGTGCCAGCAGCTTGGGAGGGTTTGAAGCTTTCTTT. Together with reference TRBV5-6 and TRBJ1-1, the CDR3 gives the full variable domain: DAGVTQSPTHLIKTRGQQVTLRCSPKSGHDTVSWYQQALGQGPQFIFQYYEEEERQRGNFPDRFSGHQFPNYSSELNVNALLLGDSALYLCASSLGGFEAFFGQGTRLTVV.

This chain uses TRBV5-1 with TRBJ1-2; D not resolved. Germline V gene lookup returns CDR1 SGHRS and CDR2 YFSETQ. This CDR3 contains 14 residues. V lost 0 bases and J lost 5, with 11 bases in between. CDR3 DNA: TGCGCCAGCAGCTTGGATACGGTAATTTATGGCTACACCTTC. Encoded protein: CASSLDTVIYGYTF. Using reference TRBV5-1 and TRBJ1-2 for the parts outside the CDR3, the full variable domain is KAGVTQTPRYLIKTRGQQVTLSCSPISGHRSVSWYQQTPGQGLQFLFEYFSETQRNKGNFPGRFSGRQFSNSRSEMNVSTLELGDSALYLCASSLDTVIYGYTFGSGTRLTVV.

The V gene is TRBV9, the J gene TRBJ2-7; the D gene is possibly TRBD1 (6 bases). The CDR3 has 15 residues. Trimming pared 3 bases from V and 6 bases from J, leaving 19 bases between. Germline CDR1 reads SGDLS; CDR2 reads YYNGEE. This CDR3 is CASSAYRAGISEQYF. The CDR3 nucleotides read TGTGCCAGCAGCGCCTACAGGGCTGGCATAAGCGAGCAGTACTTC.